This T cell receptor (beta chain) was found in a study of OX40 agonist ivuxolimab in advanced cancers. Overall study results and limits: On average, CD8+ T cells showed a greater number of expanded clones than CD4+. Clonal expansion was seen in CD4+ and CD8+ blood T cells by week 6 at 0.1 to 3.0 mg/kg.

CDR1 and CDR2 (germline): SNHLY, FYNNEI. The CDR3 loop spans 11 amino acids. V lost 8 bases and J lost 7, with 12 bases in between. Profiled with immunoSEQ multiplex PCR; TCRdb holds only in-frame clones, not every one. The sample comprises 69,000 or so clones, under 90% of which are singletons, and 6.1% rests with the top ten. Comment on this clone: The antigen is not known.

This receptor was identified in an adult with an advanced solid tumor such as melanoma, head and neck, liver or kidney cancer. The rearrangement links TRBV2 to TRBJ2-7, with D hard to call. The sequences come from CD4+ or CD8+ T cells sorted from blood, collected in a trial of the OX40 agonist ivuxolimab. The CDR3 loop is CASQSPNEQYF. The CDR3, as DNA: TGTGCCAGCCAATCTCCTAATGAGCAGTACTTC.